Below, 25 T cell receptor beta chains from the same sample are listed, as sequenced in a study of cytomegalovirus exposure and HLA in healthy donors. Primers: 60 Vbeta forward and 13 Jbeta reverse. The assay was immunoSEQ multiplex PCR, and TCRdb's table has in-frame clones only and misses some. Altogether 200,000 to 250,000 clones are present, roughly 90% being singletons, with the ten largest covering about 1%. Specimen: PBMCs. These receptors originate from a woman between 18 and 30 years old in good health and CMV-seronegative.

This clone occurred a few times. The chain has TRBV25-1 and TRBJ2-7; TRBD2 might be the D (5 bases). This CDR3 is 14 amino acids long. Germline CDR1 reads MGHDK; CDR2 reads SYGVNS. With 3 bases removed from V and 3 bases from J, the gap between germline ends came to 12 bases. The CDR3 sequence: CASSDLYEGYEQYF. The DNA of the CDR3 is TGTGCCAGCAGTGATTTATATGAGGGCTACGAGCAGTACTTC.

The genes are TRBV18 and TRBJ1-5; D may be TRBD1 (6 bases). The CDR3 runs to 17 residues. The ends were cut back, 3 bases at V and 2 bases at J, with 17 bases in the middle. Germline V gene sequence: CDR1 KGHSH, CDR2 LQKENI. CDR3: CASSPLLAGAGNQPQHF. CDR3 DNA sequence: TGTGCCAGCTCACCCCTTTTGGCGGGGGCGGGCAATCAGCCCCAGCATTTT.

V is TRBV7-2 and J is TRBJ1-1; perhaps TRBD1 as D (5 bases). Germline V CDR1 and CDR2: SGHTA, FQGNSA. Trimming took 1 base from V and 1 from J, leaving 13 bases between them. The CDR3 contains 16 residues. The CDR3 spells CASSLGGGRANTEAFF. CDR3 in DNA: TGTGCCAGCAGCTTAGGGGGCGGCAGGGCGAACACTGAAGCTTTCTTT. The full variable domain, in which reference TRBV7-2 and TRBJ1-1 provide the parts outside the CDR3, is GAGVSQSPSNKVTEKGKDVELRCDPISGHTALYWYRQSLGQGLEFLIYFQGNSAPDKSGLPSDRFSAERTGGSVSTLTIQRTQQEDSAVYLCASSLGGGRANTEAFFGQGTRLTVV.

V and J are TRBV7-9 and TRBJ1-4; a weak D match, TRBD1 (6 bases). Germline values: CDR1 SEHNR, CDR2 FQNEAQ (reference sequence). The V and J ends lost 2 bases and 8 bases respectively, with 12 bases between them. The length of the CDR3 is 14 residues. CDR3 region: CASSLSGAGEKLFF. The CDR3 nucleotides read TGTGCCAGCAGCTTATCAGGGGCCGGCGAAAAACTGTTTTTT.

The sample holds one count of this clone. The chain uses TRBV10-2 and TRBJ1-1; D is unresolved. Germline V lookup: CDR1 WSHSY, CDR2 SAAADI. There are 11 residues in the CDR3. The V gene lost 7 bases and the J gene lost 4 bases, with 7 bases spanning the gap. CDR3 bases: TGCGCCAGCATCGTCAGCACTGAAGCTTTCTTT. Its protein product is CASIVSTEAFF.

This chain links TRBV5-6 with TRBJ1-3; D might be TRBD1 (5 bases). This CDR3 has 13 amino acids. From germline, CDR1 is SGHDT and CDR2 YYEEEE. V lost 4 bases, J lost 9 bases, and 14 bases lay in between. CDR3 residues: CASSKRRGSTIYF. The DNA for the CDR3 is TGTGCCAGCAGCAAACGCCGGGGGAGCACCATATATTTT.

This chain links TRBV4-1 with TRBJ2-2, with 11 nucleotides matching TRBD2. The germline gives CDR1 MGHRA, CDR2 YSYEKL. The J segment lost 6 bases and the V segment lost 2 bases, leaving 2 bases of the junction unmatched. The CDR3 has 15 amino acids. The CDR3 coding sequence is TGCGCCAGCAGCCAACCACTAGCGGGAGCCGGGGAGCTGTTTTTT. It is translated as CASSQPLAGAGELFF.

The rearrangement links TRBV27 to TRBJ2-6, with D possibly matching TRBD1 (6 bases). The ends were cut back, 0 bases at V and 0 bases at J, with 6 bases in the middle. Germline CDR1 is MNHEY and CDR2 is SMNVEV (reference sequence). The CDR3 is made up of 16 amino acids. The CDR3 DNA reads as TGTGCCAGCAGTTTATCGACAGGCTCTGGGGCCAACGTCCTGACTTTC. Translation: CASSLSTGSGANVLTF.

This sequence joins TRBV2 and TRBJ1-2; no clear D. The CDR3 is made up of 15 amino acids. Germline lookup yields CDR1 SNHLY and CDR2 FYNNEI. The V and J ends lost 7 bases and 4 bases respectively, with 19 bases between them. The CDR3 protein is CASTEPGSWSYGYTF. CDR3 nucleotide sequence: TGTGCCAGCACAGAACCGGGGAGTTGGTCCTATGGCTACACCTTC.

The genes are TRBV27 and TRBJ2-3; 8 bases fit TRBD2. This CDR3 has 13 residues. CDR1 is MNHEY and CDR2 is SMNVEV in the germline V gene (reference sequence). V was pared by 3 bases and J by 10 bases, with 6 bases of the junction left unmatched. The CDR3 coding sequence is TGTGCCAGCAGTTTGGGGACTAGTAAAGCGCAGTATTTT. Translating gives CASSLGTSKAQYF.

The chain employs TRBV5-4 and TRBJ2-5, with 7 bases identical to TRBD2. There are 16 residues in the CDR3. Germline CDR1 SGHNT, CDR2 YYREEE (reference sequence). V lost 3 bases, J lost 2 bases, and 10 bases stayed unmatched. The CDR3 DNA reads TGTGCCAGCAGCTCGGGAAGAGGGAGGGGACAAGAGACCCAGTACTTC. This encodes CASSSGRGRGQETQYF. The variable domain in full, with the rest retrieved from reference TRBV5-4 and TRBJ2-5, is ETGVTQSPTHLIKTRGQQVTLRCSSQSGHNTVSWYQQALGQGPQFIFQYYREEENGRGNFPPRFSGLQFPNYSSELNVNALELDDSALYLCASSSGRGRGQETQYFGPGTRLLVL.

A note on this clone: The junction does not match germline at one end; this may be a read error. The J gene is TRBJ1-1, the V gene TRBV5-1, with 8 bases that match TRBD1. The CDR3 runs to 19 residues. The germline V gene encodes CDR1 SGHRS and CDR2 YFSETQ. The CDR3 reads CASSLEVGGQGRRNTEAFF. CDR3 nucleotide sequence: TGCGCCAGCAGCTTGGAAGTCGGAGGACAGGGCAGGAGGAACACCGAAGCTTTCTTT. Drawing the rest from reference TRBV5-1 and TRBJ1-1, the complete variable domain is KAGVTQTPRYLIKTRGQQVTLSCSPISGHRSVSWYQQTPGQGLQFLFEYFSETQRNKGNFPGRFSGRQFSNSRSEMNVSTLELGDSALYLCASSLEVGGQGRRNTEAFFGQGTRLTVV.

The gene calls are TRBV6-4 and TRBJ2-3; 7 bases align to TRBD2. Per the germline V gene, CDR1 is MRHNA and CDR2 is SNTAGT. Trimming took 0 bases from V and 1 from J; bases not matched to a gene: 4. The CDR3 is made up of 16 amino acids. The CDR3 loop is CASSDSGGGGTDTQYF. In DNA, the CDR3 is TGTGCCAGCAGTGACTCTGGGGGGGGAGGCACAGATACGCAGTATTTT.

This clone came up a few times. The chain carries TRBV6-1 and TRBJ1-5, with D tentatively TRBD1 (5 bases). In germline, CDR1 is MNHNS, CDR2 SASEGT. The CDR3 runs 14 residues. With 1 base removed from V and 7 bases from J, the gap between germline ends came to 11 bases. CDR3 loop: CASSEGGGGQPQHF. The DNA of the CDR3 is TGTGCCAGCAGTGAAGGCGGGGGGGGACAGCCCCAGCATTTT.

The J gene is TRBJ2-7, the V gene TRBV28; the match to TRBD1 covers 7 bases. In germline, CDR1 is MDHEN, CDR2 SYDVKM. V lost 3 bases and J lost 6; bases outside the gene matches: 11. CDR3 length: 15 amino acids. CDR3 nucleotides: TGTGCCAGCAGTTTGCCGACAGGGAAAGGTTCCGAGCAGTACTTC. Translated: CASSLPTGKGSEQYF.

The chain couples TRBV18 to TRBJ1-5; D gene uncertain. Per germline, CDR1 KGHSH and CDR2 LQKENI. Trimming took 6 bases from V and 5 from J, leaving 17 bases between them. The CDR3 sequence is 15 residues long. The CDR3 loop reads CASSPWGGRDQPQHF. CDR3 sequence (DNA): TGTGCCAGCTCCCCCTGGGGTGGGAGAGATCAGCCCCAGCATTTT.

The chain combines TRBV7-9 with TRBJ1-4; D is perhaps TRBD1 (5 bases). The V gene's germline CDR1 is SEHNR and CDR2 FQNEAQ (reference sequence). The CDR3 consists of 15 residues. V lost 5 bases and J lost 6, with 16 bases in between. The CDR3 loop is CASSPPWGLDEKLFF. The CDR3 DNA follows: TGTGCCAGCAGCCCCCCCTGGGGACTGGATGAAAAACTGTTTTTT.

This clone was detected once. The chain couples TRBV2 to TRBJ2-1; 11 nucleotides align to TRBD2. CDR3 size: 16 residues. The germline gives CDR1 SNHLY, CDR2 FYNNEI. With V trimmed by 5 bases and J by 1 base, 4 bases remained unmatched. In DNA, the CDR3 is TGTGCCAGCAGTTCGCTAGCGGGAGGATCCTACAATGAGCAGTTCTTC. Protein: CASSSLAGGSYNEQFF.

This chain connects TRBV30 to TRBJ2-5, with D possibly TRBD2 on 5 matching bases. The V gene lost 0 bases and the J gene lost 1 base, with 6 bases spanning the gap. CDR1 and CDR2 from the germline V gene are GTSNPN and SVGIG (reference sequence). This CDR3 region has 13 residues. CDR3 protein: CAWSVDSQETQYF. CDR3 DNA: TGTGCCTGGAGTGTGGACTCCCAAGAGACCCAGTACTTC.

This clone was recorded only once. The CDR3 loop reads CASSQDGGARPLYGYTF. CDR3 coding DNA: TGCGCCAGCAGCCAAGACGGGGGTGCCAGGCCCCTCTATGGCTACACCTTC. The rearrangement links TRBV4-1 to TRBJ1-2; the D gene is possibly TRBD1 (5 bases). V was clipped by 0 bases and J by 4 bases, with 18 bases between them. The CDR3 is 17 amino acids. Germline loops: CDR1 MGHRA, CDR2 YSYEKL.

The chain is built from TRBV7-6 and TRBJ2-5, with a weak D call TRBD2 (6 bases). CDR3 length equals 15 residues. Germline lookup yields CDR1 SGHVS and CDR2 FNYEAQ. Trimming stripped 5 bases from V and 3 bases from J, with 16 bases between. CDR3: CASSLPTEGKETQYF. CDR3 coding DNA: TGTGCCAGCAGCCTACCCACGGAGGGTAAAGAGACCCAGTACTTC.

Details on this clone: Other DNA variants within this sample encode the same CDR3. For the CDR3, the DNA is TGTGCCAGCTCACCACAGGGGGCCACTGGAAACACCATATATTTT. Encoded protein: CASSPQGATGNTIYF. The genes are TRBV18 and TRBJ1-3; 7 bases map to TRBD1. CDR1 KGHSH and CDR2 LQKENI come from the germline V gene. The CDR3 length is 15 residues. Trimming at V came to 1 base and at J to 2 bases, leaving 2 bases not matched to a gene.

The gene calls are TRBV10-3 and TRBJ1-4; D may be TRBD1 (5 bases). Germline V gene sequence: CDR1 ENHRY, CDR2 SYGVKD. CDR3 length: 13 amino acids. Trimming cost V 10 bases and J 4 bases, with 13 bases left between them. The DNA of the CDR3 is TGTGCCACCCGTCTGGGACTTAATGAAAAACTGTTTTTT. It is translated as CATRLGLNEKLFF.

In this sample, this clone turned up a few times. This chain connects TRBV6-5 to TRBJ2-4; 7 nucleotides agree with TRBD1. Germline CDR1 and CDR2: MNHEY and SVGAGI. The V and J ends lost 0 bases and 1 base, in that order; junction bases with no gene match: 0. The CDR3 length is 15 residues. The CDR3 loop is CASSYSGQAKNIQYF. In nucleotides, the CDR3 is TGTGCCAGCAGTTACTCGGGACAGGCCAAAAACATTCAGTACTTC.

This chain uses TRBV5-4 with TRBJ1-1; D gene unclear. Trimming left V 10 bases short and J 1 base short, with 11 bases between. The length of the CDR3 is 12 residues. Per the germline V gene, CDR1 is SGHNT and CDR2 is YYREEE (reference sequence). The CDR3 DNA is TGTGCCTCTAGTGACCAGAACACTGAAGCTTTCTTT. Protein: CASSDQNTEAFF.